The present entry profiles one T cell receptor (beta chain) with its context. Its antigen is currently not known. No quality values exist for individual bases; no much larger clone is one base distant. This sample was taken from a study of T-cell reconstitution after alpha-beta-depleted transplantation in children (dated by TCRdb to the mid-2010s). Study-level background: The study quantitatively tracked T-cell immune reconstitution after TCRalphabeta/CD19-depleted allogeneic hematopoietic cell transplantation in children using TCR repertoire profiling. Points the paper makes about the study in general: In some patients, the high TCRbeta diversity seen at day 60 was put down to recipient T cells and intrathymic progenitors that had survived conditioning. Over the following months the frequencies of hyperexpanded clones went down, and after one year T-cell counts and TCRbeta diversity were mostly credited to newly produced T cells. Apparently early alphabetaT-cell count recovery about two months after transplant reportedly relied on only several hundred rapidly expanded clones derived from non-depleted graft cells.

What the treatment or condition label conveys for this sample: allogeneic hematopoietic cell transplantation with graft depleted of TCRalphabeta T cells and CD19 B cells. Transplant recipients were children who received TCRalphabeta/CD19-depleted allogeneic hematopoietic cell grafts. The library was generated by PCR. This sample was sequenced with an Illumina HiSeq 2500. To normalize quantification of the TCRbeta repertoire, the TCR libraries were built with molecular barcoding that relied on unique molecular identifiers. Clones were called with MiXCR by TCRdb after fastp trimmed the public reads at Q25, and only in-frame beta chains were retained. Each record represents a unique CDR3 protein, reported with the most common genes and DNA among its rows. Here the sample has fewer than 500,000 distinct CDR3 sequences; 43% occur a single time. The ten most abundant clones make up under 35% of the sample.

According to the germline V gene, CDR1 reads SGHDN and CDR2 reads FVKESK. V is cut by 1 base and J by 2 bases, and the space between the germline ends is 14 bases. The CDR3 starts with the cysteine, ends with the phenylalanine, and has 16 residues. The kept DNA is CDR3 alone, 48 bases in frame from the first base. This specimen was PBMCs, taken before TCRalphabeta/CD19-depleted stem cell transplant. The sequence is built from TRBV14 and TRBJ2-5, with the identity of the D gene unclear. The TCR comes from a girl aged 2 to 9 with aplastic anemia, due to receive a stem cell transplant. CDR3 protein: CASSQAPRRLQETQYF. The sequence in DNA is TGTGCCAGCAGCCAAGCTCCCCGGCGATTGCAAGAGACCCAGTACTTC.